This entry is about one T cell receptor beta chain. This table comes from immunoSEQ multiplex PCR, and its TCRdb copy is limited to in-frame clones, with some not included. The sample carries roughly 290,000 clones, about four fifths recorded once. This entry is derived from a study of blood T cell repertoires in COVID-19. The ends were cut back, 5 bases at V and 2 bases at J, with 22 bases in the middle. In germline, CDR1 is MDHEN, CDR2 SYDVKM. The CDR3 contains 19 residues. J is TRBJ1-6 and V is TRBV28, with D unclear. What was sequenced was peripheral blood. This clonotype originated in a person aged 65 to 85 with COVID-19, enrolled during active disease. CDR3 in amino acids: CASSLLGRRIDPYNSPLHF. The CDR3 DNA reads TGTGCCAGCAGTCTCCTGGGCAGGAGGATAGACCCCTATAATTCACCCCTCCACTTT.